A selection of T cell receptor beta chains follows, all from one sample in a study of CD8 T cells in Susac syndrome. TCRdb passed the immunoSEQ multiplex PCR reads through MiXCR, listing each CDR3 protein once. The sample has under 200,000 distinct CDR3 sequences; 95% are singletons. The sequenced material came from CD8+ T cells from PBMCs. The source of these receptors is a human donor with multiple sclerosis. The CDR3 runs from the conserved cysteine through the conserved F or W. Fields, in order: V gene, J gene, CDR3 protein.

>TRBV27|TRBJ2-1
CASTYRGTSTQEQFF
>TRBV5-1|TRBJ2-2
CASSLTPGELFF
>TRBV29-1|TRBJ2-2
CSVWRETGELFF
>TRBV12-3/TRBV12-4|TRBJ2-7
CASSSGTGNYEQYF
>TRBV27|TRBJ2-7
CASSSYPTGVTYEQYF
>TRBV7-9|TRBJ1-2
CASSSDRGWDYGYTF
>TRBV5-4|TRBJ1-2
CASSFGGLDGYTF
>TRBV15|TRBJ2-7
CATSRRLLLVPRREQYF
>TRBV3-1|TRBJ1-3
CASSQGMGPGNTIYF
>TRBV11-2|TRBJ2-1
CASSPLGGRYNEQFF
>TRBV27|TRBJ1-1
CASSTRGGRDTEAFF
>TRBV20-1|TRBJ2-1
CSASYPLYNEQFF
>TRBV20-1|TRBJ2-3
CSARLAGGPRTDTQYF
>TRBV7-9|TRBJ2-1
CASIADSGRGNEQFF
>TRBV5-4|TRBJ2-3
CASSIEDGTDTQYF
>TRBV14|TRBJ2-3
CASSHVSTDTQYF
>TRBV12-3/TRBV12-4|TRBJ2-1
CASSPDLYGGNEQFF
>TRBV29-1|TRBJ2-7
CSVEDQSGSFYEQYF
>TRBV10-3|TRBJ2-3
CAISESLAGGPTDTQYF
>TRBV20-1|TRBJ2-1
CSARDGRTTYSYNEQFF
>TRBV7-6|TRBJ2-7
CASSRNAYEQYF
>TRBV11-2|TRBJ2-1
CASSLRHGLWHNEQFF
>TRBV9|TRBJ2-3
CASSVEMRTDTQYF
>TRBV27|TRBJ2-2
CASSLEGSGELFF
>TRBV23-1|TRBJ1-4
CASSHYNDTEKLFF
>TRBV13|TRBJ1-1
CASSTPGDATEAFF
>TRBV12-3/TRBV12-4|TRBJ2-5
CASSQLRQDQETQYF
>TRBV4-1|TRBJ2-3
CASSRAVTQYF
>TRBV23-1|TRBJ2-3
CASSQQGSSGTDTQYF
>TRBV13|TRBJ2-3
CASSYYGGSTDTQYF
>TRBV19|TRBJ1-2
CASSVGQVFTF
>TRBV20-1|TRBJ2-5
CSARDPGRQETQYF
>TRBV29-1|TRBJ2-1
CSVLRLGPRNEQFF